This section outlines one T cell receptor (beta chain) sequence together with its context. The record originates from a study of shared clonotypes between healthy human individuals. TCRdb keeps only in-frame clones here, not all; method: immunoSEQ multiplex PCR. The sample yields around 1.5 million clones, approximately 98% seen once. The CDR3 totals 20 residues. Trimming removed 3 bases from V and 3 bases from J; junction bases left unmatched: 17. Germline CDR1 and CDR2: SGHRS and YFSETQ. Donors included only healthy HIV-negative adults lacking recent acute infections or vaccinations. The donor cohort consisted entirely of Caucasian adults residing in Nashville, Tennessee.

This clonotype was sampled from a man aged 30 to 45 in good health. Input material: naive CD4+ T cells sorted from blood. Noted subset: CD45RA+ positively selected. The chain recombines TRBV5-1 with TRBJ2-7; 14 bases match TRBD2. The CDR3 sequence is CASSSPPGTSGRQFFYEQYF. For the CDR3, the DNA is TGCGCCAGCAGCTCCCCCCCCGGGACTAGCGGGAGACAATTCTTCTACGAGCAGTACTTC.